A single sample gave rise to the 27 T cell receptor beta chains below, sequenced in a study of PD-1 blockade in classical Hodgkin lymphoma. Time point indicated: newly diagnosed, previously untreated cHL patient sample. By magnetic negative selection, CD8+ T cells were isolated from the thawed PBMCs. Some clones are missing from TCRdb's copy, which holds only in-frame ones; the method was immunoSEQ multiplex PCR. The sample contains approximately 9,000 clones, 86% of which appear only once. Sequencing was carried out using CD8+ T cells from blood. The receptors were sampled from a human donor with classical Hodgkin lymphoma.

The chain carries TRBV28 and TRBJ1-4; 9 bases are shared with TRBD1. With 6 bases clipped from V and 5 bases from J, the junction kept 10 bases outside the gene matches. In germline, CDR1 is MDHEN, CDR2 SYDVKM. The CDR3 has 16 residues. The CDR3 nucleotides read TGTGCCAGCAGGCCAACAGGGGGCAGATCGAATGAAAAACTGTTTTTT. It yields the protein CASRPTGGRSNEKLFF.

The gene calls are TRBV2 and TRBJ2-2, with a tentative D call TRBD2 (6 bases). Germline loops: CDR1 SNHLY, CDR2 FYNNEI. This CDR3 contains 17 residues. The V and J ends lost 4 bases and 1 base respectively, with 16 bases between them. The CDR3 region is CASSGGGVGRNTGELFF. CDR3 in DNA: TGTGCCAGCAGTGGGGGAGGTGTGGGGAGGAACACCGGGGAGCTGTTTTTT.

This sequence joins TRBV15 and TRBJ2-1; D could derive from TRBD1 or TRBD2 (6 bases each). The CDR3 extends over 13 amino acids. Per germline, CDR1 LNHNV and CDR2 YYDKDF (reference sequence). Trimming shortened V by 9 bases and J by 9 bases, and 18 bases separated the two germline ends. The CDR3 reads CATKNRGRGEQFF. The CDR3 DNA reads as TGTGCCACGAAAAATCGGGGGCGAGGTGAGCAGTTCTTC.

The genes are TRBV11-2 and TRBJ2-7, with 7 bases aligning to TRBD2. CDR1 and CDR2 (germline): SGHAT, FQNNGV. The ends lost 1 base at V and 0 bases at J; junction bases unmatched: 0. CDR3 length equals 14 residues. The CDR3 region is CASSLGGGSYEQYF. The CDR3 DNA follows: TGTGCCAGCAGCTTAGGGGGGGGCTCCTACGAGCAGTACTTC.

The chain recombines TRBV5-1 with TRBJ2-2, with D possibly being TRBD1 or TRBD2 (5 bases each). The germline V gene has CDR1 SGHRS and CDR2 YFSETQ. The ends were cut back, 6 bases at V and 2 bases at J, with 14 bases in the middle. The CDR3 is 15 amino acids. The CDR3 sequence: CASTPYGANTGELFF. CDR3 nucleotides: TGCGCCAGCACACCCTACGGGGCCAACACCGGGGAGCTGTTTTTT. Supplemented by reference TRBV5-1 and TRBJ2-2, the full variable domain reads KAGVTQTPRYLIKTRGQQVTLSCSPISGHRSVSWYQQTPGQGLQFLFEYFSETQRNKGNFPGRFSGRQFSNSRSEMNVSTLELGDSALYLCASTPYGANTGELFFGEGSRLTVL.

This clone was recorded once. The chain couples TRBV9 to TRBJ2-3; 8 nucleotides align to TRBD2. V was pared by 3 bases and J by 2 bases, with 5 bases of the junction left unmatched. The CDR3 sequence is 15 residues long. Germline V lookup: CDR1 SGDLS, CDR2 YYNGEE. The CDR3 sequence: CASSGSGGFTDTQYF. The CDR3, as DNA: TGTGCCAGCAGCGGGAGCGGGGGATTCACAGATACGCAGTATTTT.

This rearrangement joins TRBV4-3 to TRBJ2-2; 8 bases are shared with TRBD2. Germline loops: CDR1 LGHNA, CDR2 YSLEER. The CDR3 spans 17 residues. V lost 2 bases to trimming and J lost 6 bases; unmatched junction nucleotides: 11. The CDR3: CASSQFRTRGGAGELFF. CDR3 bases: TGCGCCAGCAGCCAATTCCGGACCCGGGGGGGCGCCGGGGAGCTGTTTTTT.

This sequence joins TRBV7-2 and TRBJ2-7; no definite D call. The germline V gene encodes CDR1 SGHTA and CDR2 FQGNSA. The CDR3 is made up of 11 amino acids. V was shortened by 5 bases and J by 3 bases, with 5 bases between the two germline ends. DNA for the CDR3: TGTGCCAGCAGCCAAGACTACGAGCAGTACTTC. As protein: CASSQDYEQYF.

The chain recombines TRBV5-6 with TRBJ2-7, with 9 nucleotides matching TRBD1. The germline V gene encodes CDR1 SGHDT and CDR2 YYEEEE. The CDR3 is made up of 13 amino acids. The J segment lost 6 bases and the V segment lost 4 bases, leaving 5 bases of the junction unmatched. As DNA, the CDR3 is TGTGCCAGCAGCCTGGGGACAGGGCGCGAGCAGTACTTC. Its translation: CASSLGTGREQYF.

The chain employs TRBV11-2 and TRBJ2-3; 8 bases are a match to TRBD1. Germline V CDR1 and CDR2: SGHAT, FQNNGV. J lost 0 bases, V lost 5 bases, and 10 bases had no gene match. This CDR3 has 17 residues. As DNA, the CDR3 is TGTGCCAGCAGCCTGTGGCAGGGGGCTATAAGCACAGATACGCAGTATTTT. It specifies CASSLWQGAISTDTQYF.

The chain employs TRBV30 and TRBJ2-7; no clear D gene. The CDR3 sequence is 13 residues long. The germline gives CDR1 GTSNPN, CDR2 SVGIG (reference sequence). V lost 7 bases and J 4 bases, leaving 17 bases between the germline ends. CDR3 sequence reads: CAYSDRHGYEQYF. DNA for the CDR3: TGTGCCTACTCTGACCGACACGGGTACGAGCAGTACTTC.

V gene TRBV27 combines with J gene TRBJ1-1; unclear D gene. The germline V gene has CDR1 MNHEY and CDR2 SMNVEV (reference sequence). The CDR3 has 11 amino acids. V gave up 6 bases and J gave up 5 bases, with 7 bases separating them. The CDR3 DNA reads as TGTGCCAGCAGGAGAAATACTGAAGCTTTCTTT. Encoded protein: CASRRNTEAFF.

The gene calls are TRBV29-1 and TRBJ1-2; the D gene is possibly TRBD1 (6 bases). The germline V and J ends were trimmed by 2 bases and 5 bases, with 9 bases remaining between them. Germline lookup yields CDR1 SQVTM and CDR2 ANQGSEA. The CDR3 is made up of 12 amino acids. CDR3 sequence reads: CSVERQGYGYTF. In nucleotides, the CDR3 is TGCAGCGTTGAACGGCAGGGGTATGGCTACACCTTC.

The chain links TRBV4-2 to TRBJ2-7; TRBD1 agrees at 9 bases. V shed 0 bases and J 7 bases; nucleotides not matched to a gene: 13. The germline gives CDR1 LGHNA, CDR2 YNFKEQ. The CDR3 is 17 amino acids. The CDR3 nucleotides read TGTGCCAGCAGCCAAGAAGGAGGGACAGGGTGGAAGATGGAGCAGTACTTC. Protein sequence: CASSQEGGTGWKMEQYF.

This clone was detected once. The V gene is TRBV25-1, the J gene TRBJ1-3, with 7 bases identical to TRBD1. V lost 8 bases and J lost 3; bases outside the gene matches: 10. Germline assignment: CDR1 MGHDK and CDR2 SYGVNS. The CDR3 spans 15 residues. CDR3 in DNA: TGTGCCAGCCAAGGGGGCATAAAGGGTGGAAACACCATATATTTT. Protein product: CASQGGIKGGNTIYF.

The DNA for the CDR3 is TGTGCCAGCAGCCCCTGGGCGGTGAACACTGAAGCTTTCTTT. It yields the protein CASSPWAVNTEAFF. The chain carries TRBV6-1 and TRBJ1-1; D remains unclear. The V and J ends lost 6 bases and 0 bases respectively, with 11 bases between them. The CDR3 has 14 amino acids. CDR1 and CDR2 (germline): MNHNS, SASEGT.

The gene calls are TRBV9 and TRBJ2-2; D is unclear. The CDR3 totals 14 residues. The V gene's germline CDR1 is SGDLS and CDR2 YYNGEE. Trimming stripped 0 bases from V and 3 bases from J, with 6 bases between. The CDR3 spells CASSVVQHTGELFF. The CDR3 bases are TGTGCCAGCAGCGTAGTACAGCACACCGGGGAGCTGTTTTTT. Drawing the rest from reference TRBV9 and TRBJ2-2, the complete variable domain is DSGVTQTPKHLITATGQRVTLRCSPRSGDLSVYWYQQSLDQGLQFLIQYYNGEERAKGNILERFSAQQFPDLHSELNLSSLELGDSALYFCASSVVQHTGELFFGEGSRLTVL.

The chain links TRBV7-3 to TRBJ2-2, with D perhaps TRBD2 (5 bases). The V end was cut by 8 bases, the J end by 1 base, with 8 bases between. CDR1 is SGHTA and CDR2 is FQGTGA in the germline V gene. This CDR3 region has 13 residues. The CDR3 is CASRDLNTGELFF. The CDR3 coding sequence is TGTGCCAGCCGGGATCTGAACACCGGGGAGCTGTTTTTT.

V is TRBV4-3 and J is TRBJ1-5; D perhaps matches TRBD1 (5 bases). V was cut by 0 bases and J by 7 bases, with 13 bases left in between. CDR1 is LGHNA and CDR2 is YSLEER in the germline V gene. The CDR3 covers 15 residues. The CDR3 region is CASSQDRQGGQPQHF. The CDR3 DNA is TGCGCCAGCAGCCAAGATCGGCAGGGAGGCCAGCCCCAGCATTTT.

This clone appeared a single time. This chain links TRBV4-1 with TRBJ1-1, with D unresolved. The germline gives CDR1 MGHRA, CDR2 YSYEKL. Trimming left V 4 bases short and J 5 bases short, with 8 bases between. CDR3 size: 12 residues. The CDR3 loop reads CASSPGRTEAFF. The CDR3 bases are TGCGCCAGCAGCCCAGGCCGTACTGAAGCTTTCTTT.

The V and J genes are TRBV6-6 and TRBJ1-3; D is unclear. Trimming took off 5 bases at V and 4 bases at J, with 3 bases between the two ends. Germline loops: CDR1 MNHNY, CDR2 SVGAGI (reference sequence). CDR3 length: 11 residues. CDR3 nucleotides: TGTGCCAGCAGTAACGGAAACACCATATATTTT. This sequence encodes CASSNGNTIYF.

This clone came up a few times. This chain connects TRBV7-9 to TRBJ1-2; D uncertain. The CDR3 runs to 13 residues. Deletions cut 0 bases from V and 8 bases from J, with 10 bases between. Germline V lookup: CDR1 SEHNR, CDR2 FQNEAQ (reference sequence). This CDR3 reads CASSLAMSGGYTF. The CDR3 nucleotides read TGTGCCAGCAGCTTAGCTATGTCGGGGGGCTACACCTTC.

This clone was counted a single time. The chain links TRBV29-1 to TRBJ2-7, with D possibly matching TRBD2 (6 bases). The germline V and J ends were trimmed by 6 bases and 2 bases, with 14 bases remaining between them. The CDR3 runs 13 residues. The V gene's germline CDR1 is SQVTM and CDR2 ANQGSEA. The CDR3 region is CSVGSGSAYEQYF. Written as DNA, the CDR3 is TGCAGCGTAGGAAGCGGGTCCGCCTACGAGCAGTACTTC.

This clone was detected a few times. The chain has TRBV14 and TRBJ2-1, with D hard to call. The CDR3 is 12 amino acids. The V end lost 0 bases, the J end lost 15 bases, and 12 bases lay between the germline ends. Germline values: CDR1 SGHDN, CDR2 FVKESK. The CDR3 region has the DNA TGTGCCAGCAGCCAAGAAAGGTCCAAACGGTTCTTC. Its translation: CASSQERSKRFF. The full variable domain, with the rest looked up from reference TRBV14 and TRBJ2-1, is EAGVTQFPSHSVIEKGQTVTLRCDPISGHDNLYWYRRVMGKEIKFLLHFVKESKQDESGMPNNRFLAERTGGTYSTLKVQPAELEDSGVYFCASSQERSKRFFGPGTRLTVL.

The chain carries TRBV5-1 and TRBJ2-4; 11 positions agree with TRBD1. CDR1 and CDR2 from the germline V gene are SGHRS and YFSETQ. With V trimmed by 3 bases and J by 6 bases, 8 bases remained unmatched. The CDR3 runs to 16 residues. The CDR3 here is CASSSRDRGSLNIQYF. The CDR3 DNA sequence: TGCGCCAGCAGCTCGCGGGACAGGGGGAGTTTAAACATTCAGTACTTC.

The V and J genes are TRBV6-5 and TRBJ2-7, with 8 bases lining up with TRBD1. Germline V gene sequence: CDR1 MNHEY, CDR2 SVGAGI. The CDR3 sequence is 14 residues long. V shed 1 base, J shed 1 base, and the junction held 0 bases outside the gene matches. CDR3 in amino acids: CASSYWTGSYEQYF. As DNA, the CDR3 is TGTGCCAGCAGTTACTGGACAGGGTCCTACGAGCAGTACTTC.

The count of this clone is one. CDR3 region: CASSPGVSSNQPQHF. In DNA form, the CDR3 reads TGTGCCAGCAGCCCGGGAGTTTCTAGCAATCAGCCCCAGCATTTT. This chain connects TRBV11-2 to TRBJ1-5; D gene ambiguous. Trimming cost V 5 bases and J 0 bases, with 11 bases left between them. Germline CDR1 reads SGHAT; CDR2 reads FQNNGV. This CDR3 region has 15 residues.